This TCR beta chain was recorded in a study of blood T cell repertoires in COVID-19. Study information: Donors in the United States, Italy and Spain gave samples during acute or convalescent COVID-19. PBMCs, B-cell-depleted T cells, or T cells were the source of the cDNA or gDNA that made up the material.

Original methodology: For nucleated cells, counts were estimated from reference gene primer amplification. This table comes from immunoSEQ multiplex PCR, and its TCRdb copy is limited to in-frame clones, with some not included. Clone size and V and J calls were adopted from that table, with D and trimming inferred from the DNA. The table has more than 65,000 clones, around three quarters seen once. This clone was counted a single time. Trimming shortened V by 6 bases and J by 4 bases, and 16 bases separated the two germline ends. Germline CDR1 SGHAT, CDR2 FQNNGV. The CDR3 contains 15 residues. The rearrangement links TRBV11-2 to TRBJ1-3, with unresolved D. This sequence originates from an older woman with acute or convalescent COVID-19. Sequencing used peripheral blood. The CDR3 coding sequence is TGTGCCAGCAGAGCGTTGACGGGTTCCGGAAACACCATATATTTT. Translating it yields CASRALTGSGNTIYF. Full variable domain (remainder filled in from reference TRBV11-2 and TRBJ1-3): EAGVAQSPRYKIIEKRQSVAFWCNPISGHATLYWYQQILGQGPKLLIQFQNNGVVDDSQLPKDRFSAERLKGVDSTLKIQPAKLEDSAVYLCASRALTGSGNTIYFGEGSWLTVV.